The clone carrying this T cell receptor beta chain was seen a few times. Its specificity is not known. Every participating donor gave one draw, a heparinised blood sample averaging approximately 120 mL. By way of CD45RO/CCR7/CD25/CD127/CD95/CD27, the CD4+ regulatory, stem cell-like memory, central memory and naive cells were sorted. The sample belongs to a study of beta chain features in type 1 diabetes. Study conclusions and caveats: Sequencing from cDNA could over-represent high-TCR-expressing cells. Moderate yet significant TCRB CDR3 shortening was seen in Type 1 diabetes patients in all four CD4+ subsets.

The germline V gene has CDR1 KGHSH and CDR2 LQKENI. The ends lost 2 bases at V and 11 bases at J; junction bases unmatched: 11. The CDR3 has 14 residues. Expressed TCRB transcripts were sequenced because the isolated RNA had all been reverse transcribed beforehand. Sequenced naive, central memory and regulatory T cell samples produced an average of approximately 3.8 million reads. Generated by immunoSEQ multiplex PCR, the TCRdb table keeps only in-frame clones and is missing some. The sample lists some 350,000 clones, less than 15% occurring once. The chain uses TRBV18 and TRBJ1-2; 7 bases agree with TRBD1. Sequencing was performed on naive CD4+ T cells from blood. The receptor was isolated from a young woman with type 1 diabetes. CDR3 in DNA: TGTGCCAGCTCACCATTAATTGGGACAGACATGTACACCTTC. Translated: CASSPLIGTDMYTF.